This T cell receptor beta chain was obtained from a study of cytomegalovirus exposure and HLA in healthy donors. With regard to this clone: Its matching antigen is unknown.

Primers: 60 Vbeta forward and 13 Jbeta reverse. Data came from immunoSEQ multiplex PCR; TCRdb stores just in-frame clones and leaves some out. The sample carries approximately 100,000 clones, 74% recorded once. The length of the CDR3 is 11 residues. Trimming pared 10 bases from V and 7 bases from J, leaving 11 bases between. Germline assignment: CDR1 LNHDA and CDR2 SQIVND (reference sequence). Whole-study findings and limits: TRBV6-2, TRBV6-3 and other indistinguishable V segments were excluded. With later analysis, a missense DCLRE1C variant became linked to TCR beta V- and J-gene trimming.

The chain is built from TRBV19 and TRBJ1-5; perhaps TRBD1 as D (6 bases). Sequencing input: PBMCs. The TCR was taken from a man aged 50 to 59 in good health and CMV-seropositive. CDR3 loop: CATSGGQPQHF. The CDR3 nucleotides read TGTGCCACCAGCGGGGGCCAGCCCCAGCATTTT.